The 27 T cell receptor beta chains reported below all come from one sample, sequenced in a study of blood T cell repertoires in COVID-19. TCRdb's table, derived via immunoSEQ multiplex PCR, lists solely in-frame clones and lacks some. The data hold about 28,000 clones, with roughly 79% observed a single time. Material for sequencing was peripheral blood. The receptor set was obtained from a man between 65 and 85 years old with acute or convalescent COVID-19.

V and J are TRBV3-1 (or the pseudogene TRBV3-2) and TRBJ2-3; 11 nucleotides align to TRBD2. The CDR3 loop spans 18 amino acids. Trimming took 0 bases from V and 4 from J; bases not matched to a gene: 9. CDR1 and CDR2 from the germline V gene are LGHDT and YNNKEL (reference sequence). CDR3 protein: CASSQDSLSGGAPDTQYF. The CDR3 bases are TGTGCCAGCAGCCAAGACTCCCTTAGCGGGGGGGCCCCAGATACGCAGTATTTT.

The sample holds a few counts of this clone. The chain has TRBV11-1 and TRBJ2-3, with 9 bases that match TRBD2. The CDR3 is 15 residues long. Germline V lookup: CDR1 SGHAT, CDR2 FQDESV (reference sequence). The V and J ends lost 7 bases and 2 bases, in that order; junction bases with no gene match: 7. The CDR3 bases are TGTGCCAGCACCAGGACTAGCGAATTCACAGATACGCAGTATTTT. Protein: CASTRTSEFTDTQYF.

V gene TRBV5-1 combines with J gene TRBJ1-2; TRBD1 matches 9 bases. Germline V gives CDR1 SGHRS, CDR2 YFSETQ. With 5 bases clipped from V and 4 bases from J, the junction kept 6 bases outside the gene matches. The CDR3 runs 14 residues. CDR3 nucleotide sequence: TGCGCCAGCAGTCCGGGACAGGGTGCCTATGGCTACACCTTC. Translated: CASSPGQGAYGYTF.

The chain carries TRBV30 and TRBJ2-5; TRBD1 matches 7 bases. The CDR3 has 12 amino acids. Trimming cost V 4 bases and J 4 bases; bases outside gene matches: 3. Per germline, CDR1 GTSNPN and CDR2 SVGIG (reference sequence). Here the CDR3 reads CAWNSGGETQYF. The CDR3 bases are TGTGCCTGGAATTCAGGGGGAGAGACCCAGTACTTC.

This chain connects TRBV7-3 to TRBJ2-5, with 7 nucleotides matching TRBD1. The germline gives CDR1 SGHTA, CDR2 FQGTGA. The ends lost 4 bases at V and 4 bases at J; junction bases unmatched: 9. The CDR3 runs to 15 residues. This chain's CDR3 is CASSYSGQLGETQYF. CDR3 in DNA: TGTGCCAGCAGCTACTCGGGACAGCTCGGAGAGACCCAGTACTTC.

This rearrangement joins TRBV28 to TRBJ2-5; tentatively, D is TRBD1 (6 bases). With 5 bases removed from V and 11 bases from J, the gap between germline ends came to 18 bases. There are 13 residues in the CDR3. CDR1 and CDR2 (germline): MDHEN, SYDVKM. The CDR3 is CASSPHLTGLQYF. Written as DNA, the CDR3 is TGTGCCAGCAGTCCCCACCTGACAGGCCTTCAGTACTTC.

The chain links TRBV7-6 to TRBJ2-1; 7 bases agree with TRBD1. The V gene end was trimmed by 6 bases and the J gene end by 3 bases; junction bases not matched to a gene: 8. Germline lookup yields CDR1 SGHVS and CDR2 FNYEAQ. The CDR3 extends over 15 amino acids. CDR3 nucleotides: TGTGCCAGCAGTTTCACCGGGACAGTCTACAATGAGCAGTTCTTC. It translates to CASSFTGTVYNEQFF.

J is TRBJ2-1 and V is TRBV9; tentative D call: TRBD2 (5 bases). The CDR3 loop spans 17 amino acids. The germline V gene has CDR1 SGDLS and CDR2 YYNGEE. Between the trimmed V and J ends, which lost 3 bases and 1 base, there was a span of 17 bases. CDR3 sequence: CASSGNPGRESYNEQFF. Here the CDR3 DNA reads TGTGCCAGCAGCGGCAATCCCGGAAGGGAGTCCTACAATGAGCAGTTCTTC.

This chain connects TRBV6-5 to TRBJ2-1; D possibly corresponds to TRBD1 (5 bases). The V end lost 6 bases, the J end lost 7 bases, and 10 bases lay between the germline ends. This CDR3 spans 12 amino acids. Germline V lookup: CDR1 MNHEY, CDR2 SVGAGI. The CDR3, as DNA: TGTGCCAGCAGCCGCAGGGCGAATGAGCAGTTCTTC. It is translated as CASSRRANEQFF.

The CDR3 bases are TGTGCCAGCAGCCTGTACGGGACTAGCGGGAGCTCCTACGAGCAGTACTTC. Translation gives CASSLYGTSGSSYEQYF. The gene calls are TRBV14 and TRBJ2-7, with 14 bases lining up with TRBD2. V gave up 4 bases and J gave up 0 bases; unmatched junction bases: 5. Germline assignment: CDR1 SGHDN and CDR2 FVKESK. CDR3 length: 17 residues. The full variable domain, with the rest looked up from reference TRBV14 and TRBJ2-7, is EAGVTQFPSHSVIEKGQTVTLRCDPISGHDNLYWYRRVMGKEIKFLLHFVKESKQDESGMPNNRFLAERTGGTYSTLKVQPAELEDSGVYFCASSLYGTSGSSYEQYFGPGTRLTVT.

The chain has TRBV5-1 and TRBJ2-6; tentatively, D is TRBD1 (5 bases). Germline CDR1 SGHRS, CDR2 YFSETQ. The ends were cut back, 4 bases at V and 0 bases at J, with 20 bases in the middle. The CDR3 totals 19 residues. CDR3 in amino acids: CASSELTGITLSGANVLTF. CDR3 sequence (DNA): TGCGCCAGCAGCGAACTCACAGGAATTACTCTCTCTGGGGCCAACGTCCTGACTTTC.

V gene TRBV27 combines with J gene TRBJ2-1, with a weak D call TRBD2 (5 bases). V lost 5 bases, J lost 3 bases, and 14 bases lay in between. Germline V gene lookup returns CDR1 MNHEY and CDR2 SMNVEV (reference sequence). This CDR3 spans 15 amino acids. DNA of the CDR3: TGTGCCAGCAGTGGGAGCAACCCAAACTACAATGAGCAGTTCTTC. This sequence encodes CASSGSNPNYNEQFF.

The rearrangement uses TRBV2 and TRBJ1-5; 9 nucleotides agree with TRBD1. Germline V gene lookup returns CDR1 SNHLY and CDR2 FYNNEI. CDR3 length equals 15 residues. V lost 5 bases and J lost 5; bases outside the gene matches: 7. The CDR3 sequence is CASSRRGQGHQPQHF. For the CDR3, the DNA is TGTGCCAGCAGTCGGAGGGGACAGGGCCATCAGCCCCAGCATTTT. Complete variable domain (other parts from reference TRBV2 and TRBJ1-5): EPEVTQTPSHQVTQMGQEVILRCVPISNHLYFYWYRQILGQKVEFLVSFYNNEISEKSEIFDDQFSVERPDGSNFTLKIRSTKLEDSAMYFCASSRRGQGHQPQHFGDGTRLSIL.

V and J are TRBV7-9 and TRBJ2-5; 8 bases fit TRBD1. V was clipped by 2 bases and J by 5 bases; unmatched bases: 4. This CDR3 spans 14 amino acids. CDR1 SEHNR and CDR2 FQNEAQ come from the germline V gene (reference sequence). The CDR3 loop is CASSLSGGIETQYF. CDR3 nucleotide sequence: TGTGCCAGCAGCTTATCAGGGGGCATTGAGACCCAGTACTTC.

This chain links TRBV7-3 with TRBJ2-6, with D maybe TRBD1 (6 bases). The V end lost 1 base, the J end lost 1 base, and 14 bases lay between the germline ends. CDR1 and CDR2 (germline): SGHTA, FQGTGA. The CDR3 covers 18 residues. In nucleotides, the CDR3 is TGTGCCAGCAGCTTAAGGCCTACAGGGTCGTCTGGGGCCAACGTCCTGACTTTC. Amino acids: CASSLRPTGSSGANVLTF.

The J gene is TRBJ2-7, the V gene TRBV2; weak D call: TRBD2 (6 bases). The CDR3 extends over 12 amino acids. Per germline, CDR1 SNHLY and CDR2 FYNNEI. The germline V and J ends were trimmed by 4 bases and 6 bases, with 10 bases remaining between them. The CDR3 protein is CASSGGNLEQYF. CDR3 in DNA: TGTGCCAGCAGTGGCGGGAACCTCGAGCAGTACTTC.

The V gene is TRBV9, the J gene TRBJ2-2; D not certain. CDR1 and CDR2 (germline): SGDLS, YYNGEE. The CDR3 covers 13 residues. V was cut by 0 bases and J by 7 bases, with 7 bases left in between. CDR3 loop: CASSVDSGGELFF. In DNA, the CDR3 is TGTGCCAGCAGCGTAGACTCCGGCGGGGAGCTGTTTTTT.

This clone was seen only a few times. The V and J genes are TRBV28 and TRBJ2-6; D is perhaps TRBD2 (5 bases). Trimming took 3 bases from V and 2 from J, leaving 5 bases between them. The germline V gene encodes CDR1 MDHEN and CDR2 SYDVKM. The CDR3 runs to 14 residues. The DNA of the CDR3 is TGTGCCAGCAGTTTGAGGGCTGGGGCCAACGTCCTGACTTTC. This sequence encodes CASSLRAGANVLTF.

The rearrangement uses TRBV5-6 and TRBJ1-6, with 11 bases that match TRBD1. Germline trimming cut 4 bases from V and 1 base from J; bases unmatched to any gene: 4. The CDR3 consists of 17 residues. Germline V gives CDR1 SGHDT, CDR2 YYEEEE. The CDR3 DNA is TGTGCCAGCAGCGGACAGGGGGCAAGGTCCTATAATTCACCCCTCCACTTT. As protein: CASSGQGARSYNSPLHF.

Relative to its sample, this clone is medium-sized. The chain carries TRBV6-4 and TRBJ2-2; possible D gene TRBD2, 5 bases. Trimming removed 5 bases at V and 4 bases at J, with 14 bases between. The CDR3 covers 15 residues. Germline CDR1 and CDR2: MRHNA and SNTAGT. The CDR3 sequence is CASSSADGSTGELFF. DNA of the CDR3: TGTGCCAGCAGTTCGGCTGATGGGAGCACCGGGGAGCTGTTTTTT.

CDR3 coding DNA: TGTGCCAGCAGTTTGAGACAGGGAAGTCAGCCCCAGCATTTT. The encoded protein is CASSLRQGSQPQHF. The chain joins TRBV28 to TRBJ1-5; 7 bases line up with TRBD1. The CDR3 totals 14 residues. The ends lost 3 bases at V and 6 bases at J; junction bases unmatched: 5. Germline CDR1 reads MDHEN; CDR2 reads SYDVKM.

The V call is TRBV5-1, the J call TRBJ2-7; maybe TRBD2 (6 bases). Trimming removed 4 bases from V and 5 bases from J, with 16 bases in between. Germline V gene lookup returns CDR1 SGHRS and CDR2 YFSETQ. This CDR3 comprises 14 residues. The CDR3 is CASSGGRGLDEQYF. In nucleotides, the CDR3 is TGCGCCAGCAGCGGAGGGAGAGGGCTTGACGAGCAGTACTTC.

This sequence joins TRBV7-2 and TRBJ2-1; D unclear. CDR1 SGHTA and CDR2 FQGNSA come from the germline V gene. Trimming removed 1 base from V and 12 bases from J, with 10 bases in between. The CDR3 runs to 12 residues. CDR3 sequence: CASSLEERRQFF. The DNA for the CDR3 is TGTGCCAGCAGCTTAGAAGAGCGCCGGCAGTTCTTC. The entire variable domain, with the rest obtained from reference TRBV7-2 and TRBJ2-1, is as follows: GAGVSQSPSNKVTEKGKDVELRCDPISGHTALYWYRQSLGQGLEFLIYFQGNSAPDKSGLPSDRFSAERTGGSVSTLTIQRTQQEDSAVYLCASSLEERRQFFGPGTRLTVL.

This chain connects TRBV20-1 to TRBJ1-2; D unclear. The CDR3 spans 11 residues. Germline V gene lookup returns CDR1 DFQATT and CDR2 SNEGSKA (reference sequence). CDR3: CKKGGGYGYTF. The CDR3 DNA sequence: TGCAAGAAAGGAGGAGGCTATGGCTACACCTTC.

CDR3 amino acids: CASSPLSVGTEAFF. The CDR3, as DNA: TGTGCCAGCAGCCCCCTAAGCGTCGGCACTGAAGCTTTCTTT. The chain carries TRBV11-2 and TRBJ1-1; no clear D. The CDR3 has 14 residues. V was trimmed by 5 bases and J by 4 bases, leaving 14 bases between them. CDR1 is SGHAT and CDR2 is FQNNGV in the germline V gene.

The rearrangement joins TRBV6-2 or TRBV6-3 to TRBJ1-5; maybe TRBD1 (5 bases). CDR3 length: 13 amino acids. Germline V lookup: CDR1 MNHEY, CDR2 SVGEGT. V lost 6 bases and J 4 bases, leaving 10 bases between the germline ends. The CDR3 sequence is CASSLDRNQPQHF. The DNA for the CDR3 is TGTGCCAGCAGCCTAGACAGAAATCAGCCCCAGCATTTT.

The gene calls are TRBV7-3 and TRBJ2-2; D is undetermined. V was pared by 0 bases and J by 4 bases, with 9 bases between. The CDR3 is 15 amino acids. In germline, CDR1 is SGHTA, CDR2 FQGTGA. In DNA, the CDR3 is TGTGCCAGCAGCTTAACCCCTACAGCCACCGGGGAGCTGTTTTTT. Translated, it gives CASSLTPTATGELFF.